Listed below are T cell receptor beta chains from one sample, sequenced in a study of early stage breast cancer tumors. Method: immunoSEQ multiplex PCR; TCRdb's copy keeps in-frame clones and lacks some. The sample holds about 46,000 clones, 78% seen once. Sequenced: blood. The receptors were gathered from a person aged 40 to 50 with breast cancer. The CDR3 runs from the conserved cysteine through the conserved F or W. D genes are given only for firm matches. Only some rows state a clone size, as once, few, many or a class for expanded clones.

>TRBV10-3|TRBJ2-1|-|-
TGTGCCATCAGTGATCGGCCCCCCAATGAGCAGTTCTTC
CAISDRPPNEQFF
>TRBV11-1|TRBJ2-5|-|few
TGTGCCAGCAGCTCAGGACAGCCCACACCCATCCAAGAGACCCAGTACTTC
CASSSGQPTPIQETQYF
>TRBV27|TRBJ1-1|-|-
TGTGCCAGCCAGGGCGAGTTGGGCACTGAAGCTTTCTTT
CASQGELGTEAFF
>TRBV2|TRBJ2-2|TRBD2|-
TGTGCCAGCAGTTACGGGACTAGCGCCACCGGGGAGCTGTTTTTT
CASSYGTSATGELFF
>TRBV10-3|TRBJ1-1|-|few
TGTGCCATCAGTGGCCAAGTGGGGGGGGAGGCTGAAGCTTTCTTT
CAISGQVGGEAEAFF
>TRBV18|TRBJ2-7|-|-
TGTGCCAGCTCACCACCGGTCACGGCCTTCGAGCAGTACTTC
CASSPPVTAFEQYF
>TRBV10-2|TRBJ2-3|-|-
TGCGCCAGCAGTGAGTCGTCAGATACGCAGTATTTT
CASSESSDTQYF
>TRBV6-4|TRBJ2-3|TRBD1|-
TGTGCCAGCAGTGGACAGGGTGGAGATACGCAGTATTTT
CASSGQGGDTQYF
>TRBV9|TRBJ2-1|-|-
TGTGCCAGCAGCGTAGGTCTCAGGGGAAACAATGAGCAGTTCTTC
CASSVGLRGNNEQFF
>TRBV27|TRBJ1-2|-|-
TGTGCCAGCAGTTTATCTTATAGCGGCTATGGCTACACCTTC
CASSLSYSGYGYTF